The rows below give T cell receptor beta chains drawn from one sample of a study of somatic mutations in cytotoxic T cells in rheumatoid arthritis. Assay used: immunoSEQ multiplex PCR; TCRdb lists only in-frame clones, some missing. Of 27,000 or so clones listed, around 90% are singletons. What was sequenced was CD8+ T cells sorted from blood. All receptors derive from an adult with rheumatoid arthritis. Each CDR3 is given with its conserved first and last residue. A D gene is named only where the DNA matches it firmly. Clone sizes are given selectively: once, few, many, or a class where the clone is expanded.

TGTGCCAGCAGTTCCCGACTGACTAGCGGGGGGTTTATACCCACCGGGGAGCTGTTTTTT,CASSSRLTSGGFIPTGELFF,TRBV28,.,TRBJ2-2,TRBD2
TGTGCCAGCAGTTTCGGGACAGGTCCTTACGAGCAGTACTTC,CASSFGTGPYEQYF,TRBV14,.,TRBJ2-7,TRBD1
TGCGCCAGCAGCTTAAATCCCTCGGGTTATGAGCAGTTCTTC,CASSLNPSGYEQFF,TRBV5-1,.,TRBJ2-1,.
TGCGCCAGCAGCCAGCTCTCGGGAGATACGCAGTATTTT,CASSQLSGDTQYF,TRBV4-1,.,TRBJ2-3,.
TGTGCCGTTAGTATCGCCACTAGCGGCACAGATACGCAGTATTTT,CAVSIATSGTDTQYF,TRBV6-5,.,TRBJ2-3,TRBD2
TGTGCCAGCAGCCCAGGGGCCGCCGGACCCGATACGCAGTATTTT,CASSPGAAGPDTQYF,TRBV27,.,TRBJ2-3,.
TGTGCCAGCTCACCTTCCCGACAGGGGTTAACCTACGAGCAGTACTTC,CASSPSRQGLTYEQYF,TRBV18,.,TRBJ2-7,TRBD1
TGTGCCAGCAGCTTAGGCACAGGCGGCGGTCAGCCCCAGCATTTT,CASSLGTGGGQPQHF,TRBV13,.,TRBJ1-5,.
TGCACCAGCAGCCAAGTCGGGCTAGCGGGCCGTTTTTACAATGAGCAGTTCTTC,CTSSQVGLAGRFYNEQFF,TRBV1,.,TRBJ2-1,.
TGTGCCAGCAGTGACGGGCGGTACTATGGCTACACCTTC,CASSDGRYYGYTF,TRBV25-1,.,TRBJ1-2,.
TGTGCCAGCAGCCCAGGAGTTTTGAACACTGAAGCTTTCTTT,CASSPGVLNTEAFF,TRBV7-8,.,TRBJ1-1,.
TGTGCCAGCAGTTTAACACACGCCCATAACTATGGCTACACCTTC,CASSLTHAHNYGYTF,TRBV27,few,TRBJ1-2,.
TGTGCCAGCAGCCAAGATCGGGGAGGAGGGTATGGCTACACCTTC,CASSQDRGGGYGYTF,TRBV4-2,.,TRBJ1-2,.
TGTGCCAGCAGTCCTTTCAGCTCTGGAAACACCATATATTTT,CASSPFSSGNTIYF,TRBV6-5,few,TRBJ1-3,.
TGTGCCAGCAGTTTAGGCCTATCCTACGAGCAGTACTTC,CASSLGLSYEQYF,TRBV27,once,TRBJ2-7,.
TGCAGGGATCTAGCGGGATCGCCCCTTTCGCCCTACGAGCAGTACTTC,CRDLAGSPLSPYEQYF,TRBV29-1,.,TRBJ2-7,TRBD2
TGCGCCAGCAGCTTGGCCCAGAACTACAATGAGCAGTTCTTC,CASSLAQNYNEQFF,TRBV5-1,.,TRBJ2-1,.
TGTGCCAGCAGCTGGGACAGGTGGAACATTCAGTACTTC,CASSWDRWNIQYF,TRBV27,.,TRBJ2-4,TRBD1
TGTGCCAGCAGTTTCCGGGGAGAGGATACGCAGTATTTT,CASSFRGEDTQYF,TRBV27,.,TRBJ2-3,.
TGCGCCAGCAGCCAAGCGGAAGGGGAAAAACTGTTTTTT,CASSQAEGEKLFF,TRBV4-3,.,TRBJ1-4,.
TGTGCTAGCAGCCGGACTAGCGGGGGCTACAATGAGCAGTTCTTC,CASSRTSGGYNEQFF,TRBV7-7,.,TRBJ2-1,TRBD2
TGCAGCGTCTCCGGGACAGGTCCCTTTAATGAGCAGTTCTTC,CSVSGTGPFNEQFF,TRBV29-1,once,TRBJ2-1,TRBD1
TGCGCCAGCAGTGAGTCAGTCCCCTACAATGAGCAGTTCTTC,CASSESVPYNEQFF,TRBV10-1,.,TRBJ2-1,.
TGTGCCAGCAGTGTAGGGAGCAATCAGCCCCAGCATTTT,CASSVGSNQPQHF,TRBV25-1,once,TRBJ1-5,.
TGTGCCACCAGCAGAGAGATGGCAGGGGGGTACTACGAGCAGTACTTC,CATSREMAGGYYEQYF,TRBV15,.,TRBJ2-7,.
TGCGCCAGCAGCCAAGTTATTTCGGCAGGGCATGACTATGGCTACACCTTC,CASSQVISAGHDYGYTF,TRBV4-1,.,TRBJ1-2,.
TGTGCCAGCAGCTTCGGAGGGGCCAATCCAGGGACAACTAATGAAAAACTGTTTTTT,CASSFGGANPGTTNEKLFF,TRBV7-9,.,TRBJ1-4,.